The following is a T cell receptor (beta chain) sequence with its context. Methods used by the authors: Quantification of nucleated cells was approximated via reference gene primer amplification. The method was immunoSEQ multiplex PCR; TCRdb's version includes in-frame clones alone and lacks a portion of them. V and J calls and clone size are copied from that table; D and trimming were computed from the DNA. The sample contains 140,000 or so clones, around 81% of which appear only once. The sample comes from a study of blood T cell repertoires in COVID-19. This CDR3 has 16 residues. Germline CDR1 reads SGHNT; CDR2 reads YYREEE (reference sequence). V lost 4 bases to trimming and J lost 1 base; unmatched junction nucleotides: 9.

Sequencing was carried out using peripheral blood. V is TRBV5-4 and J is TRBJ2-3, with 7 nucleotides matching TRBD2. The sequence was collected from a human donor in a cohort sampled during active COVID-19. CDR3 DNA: TGTGCCAGCAGCCCCGGGGGGATTGGCCGCACAGATACGCAGTATTTT. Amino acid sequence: CASSPGGIGRTDTQYF. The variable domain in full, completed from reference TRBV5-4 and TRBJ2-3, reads ETGVTQSPTHLIKTRGQQVTLRCSSQSGHNTVSWYQQALGQGPQFIFQYYREEENGRGNFPPRFSGLQFPNYSSELNVNALELDDSALYLCASSPGGIGRTDTQYFGPGTRLTVL.